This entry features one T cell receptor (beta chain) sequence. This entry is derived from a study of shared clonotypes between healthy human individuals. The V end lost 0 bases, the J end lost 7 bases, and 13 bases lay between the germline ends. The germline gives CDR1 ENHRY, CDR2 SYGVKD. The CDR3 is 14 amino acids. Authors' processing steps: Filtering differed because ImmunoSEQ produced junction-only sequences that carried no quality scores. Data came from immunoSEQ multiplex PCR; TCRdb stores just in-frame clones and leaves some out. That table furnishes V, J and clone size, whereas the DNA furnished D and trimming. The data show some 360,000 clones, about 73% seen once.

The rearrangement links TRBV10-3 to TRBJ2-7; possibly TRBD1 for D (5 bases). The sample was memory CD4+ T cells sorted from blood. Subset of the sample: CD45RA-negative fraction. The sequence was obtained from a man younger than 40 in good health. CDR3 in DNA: TGTGCCATCAGTGAGTCGCAAGGGGTGCGAGAGCAGTACTTC. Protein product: CAISESQGVREQYF.